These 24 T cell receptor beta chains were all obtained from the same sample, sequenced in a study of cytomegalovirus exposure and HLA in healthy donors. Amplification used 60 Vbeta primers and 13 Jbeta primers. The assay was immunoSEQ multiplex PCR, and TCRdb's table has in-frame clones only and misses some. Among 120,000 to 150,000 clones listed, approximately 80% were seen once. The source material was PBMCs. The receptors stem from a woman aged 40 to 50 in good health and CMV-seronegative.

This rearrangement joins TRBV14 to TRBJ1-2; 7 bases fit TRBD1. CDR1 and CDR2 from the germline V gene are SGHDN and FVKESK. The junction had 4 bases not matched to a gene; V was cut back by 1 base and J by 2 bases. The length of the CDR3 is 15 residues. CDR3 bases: TGTGCCAGCAGCCAAGCAATACAGGGGAACTATGGCTACACCTTC. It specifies CASSQAIQGNYGYTF. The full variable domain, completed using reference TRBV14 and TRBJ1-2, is EAGVTQFPSHSVIEKGQTVTLRCDPISGHDNLYWYRRVMGKEIKFLLHFVKESKQDESGMPNNRFLAERTGGTYSTLKVQPAELEDSGVYFCASSQAIQGNYGYTFGSGTRLTVV.

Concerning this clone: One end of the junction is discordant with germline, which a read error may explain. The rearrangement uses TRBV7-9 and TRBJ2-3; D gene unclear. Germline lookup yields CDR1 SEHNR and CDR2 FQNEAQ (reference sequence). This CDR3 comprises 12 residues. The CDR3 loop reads CSSSLGVNTQYF. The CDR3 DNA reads TGTTCCAGCAGCTTAGGAGTTAATACGCAGTATTTT.

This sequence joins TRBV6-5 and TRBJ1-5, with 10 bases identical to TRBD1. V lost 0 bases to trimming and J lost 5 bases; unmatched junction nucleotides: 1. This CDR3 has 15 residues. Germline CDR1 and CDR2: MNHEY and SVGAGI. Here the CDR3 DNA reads TGTGCCAGCAGTTACTCGACAGGGGGCGATCAGCCCCAGCATTTT. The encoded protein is CASSYSTGGDQPQHF.

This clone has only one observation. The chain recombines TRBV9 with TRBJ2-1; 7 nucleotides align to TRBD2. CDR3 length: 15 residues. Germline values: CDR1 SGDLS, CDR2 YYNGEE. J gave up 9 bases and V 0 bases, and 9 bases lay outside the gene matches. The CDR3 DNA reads TGTGCCAGCAGCGTAGGTCTAGCGGTACGGGTTGAGCAGTTCTTC. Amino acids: CASSVGLAVRVEQFF.

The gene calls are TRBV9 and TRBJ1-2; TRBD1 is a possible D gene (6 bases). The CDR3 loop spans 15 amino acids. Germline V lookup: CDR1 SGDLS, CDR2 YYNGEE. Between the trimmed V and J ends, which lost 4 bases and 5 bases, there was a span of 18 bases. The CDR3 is CASSNVAGGGYGYTF. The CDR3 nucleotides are TGTGCCAGCAGCAATGTCGCGGGGGGCGGGTATGGCTACACCTTC.

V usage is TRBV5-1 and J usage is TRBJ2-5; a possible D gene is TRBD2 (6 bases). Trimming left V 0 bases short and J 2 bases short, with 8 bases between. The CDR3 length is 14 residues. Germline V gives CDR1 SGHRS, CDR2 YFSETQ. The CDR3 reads CASSLGGVQETQYF. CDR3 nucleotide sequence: TGCGCCAGCAGCTTGGGGGGGGTTCAAGAGACCCAGTACTTC.

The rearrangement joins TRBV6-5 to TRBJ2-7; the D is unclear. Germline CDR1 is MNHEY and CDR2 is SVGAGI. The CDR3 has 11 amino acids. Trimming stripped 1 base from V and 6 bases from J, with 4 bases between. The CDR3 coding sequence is TGTGCCAGCAGTTACTTACTCGAGCAGTACTTC. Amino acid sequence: CASSYLLEQYF.

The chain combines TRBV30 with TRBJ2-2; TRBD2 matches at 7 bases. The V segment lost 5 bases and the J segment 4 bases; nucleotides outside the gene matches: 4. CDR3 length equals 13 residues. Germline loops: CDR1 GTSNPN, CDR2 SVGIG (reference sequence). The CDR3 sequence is CAWGWGGTGELFF. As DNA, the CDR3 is TGTGCCTGGGGTTGGGGGGGCACCGGGGAGCTGTTTTTT.

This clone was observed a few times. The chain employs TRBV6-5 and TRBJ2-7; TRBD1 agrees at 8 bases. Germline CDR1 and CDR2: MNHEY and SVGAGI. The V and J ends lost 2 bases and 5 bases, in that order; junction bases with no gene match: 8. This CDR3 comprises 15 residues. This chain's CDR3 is CASSYSGQGGHEQYF. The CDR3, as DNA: TGTGCCAGCAGTTACAGCGGACAGGGCGGCCACGAGCAGTACTTC.

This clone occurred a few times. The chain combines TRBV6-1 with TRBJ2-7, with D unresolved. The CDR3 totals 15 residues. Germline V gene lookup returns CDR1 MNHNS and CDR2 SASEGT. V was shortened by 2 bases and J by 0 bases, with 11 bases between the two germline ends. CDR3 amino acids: CASSELARSSYEQYF. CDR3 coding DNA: TGTGCCAGCAGTGAATTGGCGAGGAGCTCCTACGAGCAGTACTTC.

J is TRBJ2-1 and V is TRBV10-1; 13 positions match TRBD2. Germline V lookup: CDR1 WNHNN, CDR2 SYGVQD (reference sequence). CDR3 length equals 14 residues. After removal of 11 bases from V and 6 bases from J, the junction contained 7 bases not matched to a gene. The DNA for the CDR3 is TGCGCCGGAATACTAGCGGGGGGGTTCAATGAGCAGTTCTTC. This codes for CAGILAGGFNEQFF.

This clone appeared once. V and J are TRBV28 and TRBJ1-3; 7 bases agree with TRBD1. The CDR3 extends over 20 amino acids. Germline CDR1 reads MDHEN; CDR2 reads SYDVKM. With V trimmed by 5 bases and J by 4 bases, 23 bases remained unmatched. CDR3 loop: CASSLPKQGRATRSGNTIYF. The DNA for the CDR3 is TGTGCCAGCAGTCTCCCTAAACAGGGGCGAGCCACACGGTCGGGAAACACCATATATTTT.

This CDR3 is CASSLDGYGYTF. The CDR3 DNA sequence: TGTGCCAGCAGCTTAGACGGGTATGGCTACACCTTC. The V and J genes are TRBV11-2 and TRBJ1-2; D ambiguous. The CDR3 extends over 12 amino acids. The germline V gene encodes CDR1 SGHAT and CDR2 FQNNGV. Trimming removed 0 bases at V and 5 bases at J, with 4 bases between.

CDR3 sequence: CAWNRAGANVLTF. For the CDR3, the DNA is TGTGCCTGGAACAGGGCTGGGGCCAACGTCCTGACTTTC. The chain combines TRBV30 with TRBJ2-6; tentatively, D is TRBD1 (6 bases). CDR1 is GTSNPN, CDR2 SVGIG, per germline (reference sequence). This CDR3 contains 13 residues. The V end was cut by 4 bases, the J end by 2 bases, with 6 bases between. The whole variable domain, remainder taken from reference TRBV30 and TRBJ2-6, is SQTIHQWPATLVQPVGSPLSLECTVEGTSNPNLYWYRQAAGRGLQLLFYSVGIGQISSEVPQNLSASRPQDRQFILSSKKLLLSDSGFYLCAWNRAGANVLTFGAGSRLTVL.

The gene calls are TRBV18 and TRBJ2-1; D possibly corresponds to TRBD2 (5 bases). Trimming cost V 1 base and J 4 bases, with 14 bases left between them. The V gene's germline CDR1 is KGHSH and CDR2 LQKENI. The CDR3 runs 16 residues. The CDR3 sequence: CASSPRGGGQYNEQFF. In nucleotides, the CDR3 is TGTGCCAGCTCACCACGAGGTGGCGGGCAATACAATGAGCAGTTCTTC.

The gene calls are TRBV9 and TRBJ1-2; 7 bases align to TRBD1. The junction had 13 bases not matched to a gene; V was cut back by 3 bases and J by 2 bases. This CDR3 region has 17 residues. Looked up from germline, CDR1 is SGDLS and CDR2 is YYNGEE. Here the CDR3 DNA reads TGTGCCAGCAGCGAAACCAGATGGGGACAGATCAACTATGGCTACACCTTC. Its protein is CASSETRWGQINYGYTF.

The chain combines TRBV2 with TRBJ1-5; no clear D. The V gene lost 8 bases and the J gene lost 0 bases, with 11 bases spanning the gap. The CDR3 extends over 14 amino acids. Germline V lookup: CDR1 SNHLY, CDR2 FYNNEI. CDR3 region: CASYEGASNQPQHF. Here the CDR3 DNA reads TGTGCCAGCTACGAGGGAGCTAGCAATCAGCCCCAGCATTTT. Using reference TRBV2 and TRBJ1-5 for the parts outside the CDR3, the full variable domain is EPEVTQTPSHQVTQMGQEVILRCVPISNHLYFYWYRQILGQKVEFLVSFYNNEISEKSEIFDDQFSVERPDGSNFTLKIRSTKLEDSAMYFCASYEGASNQPQHFGDGTRLSIL.

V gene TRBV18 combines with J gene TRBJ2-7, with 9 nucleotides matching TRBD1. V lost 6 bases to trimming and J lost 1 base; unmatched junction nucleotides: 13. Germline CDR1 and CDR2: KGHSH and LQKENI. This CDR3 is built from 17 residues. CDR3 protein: CASSEQAGTGFSYEQYF. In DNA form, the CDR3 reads TGTGCCAGCTCGGAACAAGCCGGGACAGGGTTTTCCTACGAGCAGTACTTC.

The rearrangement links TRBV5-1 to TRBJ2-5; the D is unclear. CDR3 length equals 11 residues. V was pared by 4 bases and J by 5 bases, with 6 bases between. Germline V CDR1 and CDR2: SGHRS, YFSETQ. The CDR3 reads CASSRLETQYF. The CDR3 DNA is TGCGCCAGCAGCCGACTCGAGACCCAGTACTTC.

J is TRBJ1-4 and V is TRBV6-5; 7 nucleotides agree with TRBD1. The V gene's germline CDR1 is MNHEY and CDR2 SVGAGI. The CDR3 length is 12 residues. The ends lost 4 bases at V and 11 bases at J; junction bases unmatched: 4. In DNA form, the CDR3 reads TGTGCCAGCAGTTTCACAGGGGAGAAACTGTTTTTT. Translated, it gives CASSFTGEKLFF.

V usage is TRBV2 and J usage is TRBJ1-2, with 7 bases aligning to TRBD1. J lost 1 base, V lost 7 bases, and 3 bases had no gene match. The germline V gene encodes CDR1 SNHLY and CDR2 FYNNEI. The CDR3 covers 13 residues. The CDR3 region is CASKGDSNYGYTF. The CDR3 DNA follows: TGTGCCAGCAAAGGGGACAGTAACTATGGCTACACCTTC.

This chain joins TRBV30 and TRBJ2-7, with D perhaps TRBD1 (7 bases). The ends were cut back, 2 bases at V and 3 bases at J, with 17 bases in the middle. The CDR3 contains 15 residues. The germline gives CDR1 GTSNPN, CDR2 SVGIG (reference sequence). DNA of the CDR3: TGTGCCTGGAGTCCGATAGGGCAGGGGGGCTACGAGCAGTACTTC. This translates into CAWSPIGQGGYEQYF.

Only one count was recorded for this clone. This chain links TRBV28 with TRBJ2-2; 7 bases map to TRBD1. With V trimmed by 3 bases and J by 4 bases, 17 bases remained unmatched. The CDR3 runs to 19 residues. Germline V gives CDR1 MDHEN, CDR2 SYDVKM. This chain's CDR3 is CASSFLQGRLGSGTGELFF. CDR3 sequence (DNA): TGTGCCAGCAGTTTCTTACAGGGGCGTTTGGGTTCAGGCACCGGGGAGCTGTTTTTT.

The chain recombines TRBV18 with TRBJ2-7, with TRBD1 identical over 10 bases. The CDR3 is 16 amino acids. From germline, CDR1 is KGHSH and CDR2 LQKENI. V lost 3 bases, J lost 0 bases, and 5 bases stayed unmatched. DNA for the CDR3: TGTGCCAGCTCACCGGGACAGGGGCCCCACTCCTACGAGCAGTACTTC. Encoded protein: CASSPGQGPHSYEQYF.